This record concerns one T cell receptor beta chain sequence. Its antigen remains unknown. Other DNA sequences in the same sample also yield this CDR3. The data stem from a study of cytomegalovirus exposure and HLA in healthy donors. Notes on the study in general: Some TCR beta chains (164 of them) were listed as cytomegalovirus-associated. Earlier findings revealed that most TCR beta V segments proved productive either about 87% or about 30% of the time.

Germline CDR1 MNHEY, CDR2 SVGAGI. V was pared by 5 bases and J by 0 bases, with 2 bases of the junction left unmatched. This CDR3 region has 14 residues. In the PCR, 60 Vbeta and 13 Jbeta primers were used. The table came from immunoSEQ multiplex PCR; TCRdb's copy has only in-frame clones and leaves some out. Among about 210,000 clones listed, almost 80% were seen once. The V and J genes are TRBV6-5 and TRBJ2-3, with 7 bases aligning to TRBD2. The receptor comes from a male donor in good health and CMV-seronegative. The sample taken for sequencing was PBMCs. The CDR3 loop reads CASSQRESTDTQYF. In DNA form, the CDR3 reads TGTGCCAGCAGTCAGCGGGAAAGCACAGATACGCAGTATTTT.